This T cell receptor (beta chain) emerged from a study of T cell responses to AZD1222 COVID-19 vaccine. Overall study results and limits: Spike-specific TCR breadth and depth were elevated following two AZD1222 doses.

The method was immunoSEQ multiplex PCR; TCRdb's version includes in-frame clones alone and lacks a portion of them. The sample lists about 130,000 clones, 88% occurring once. Comments on this clone: Its specificity is unknown.

This clonotype was obtained from an adult in good health. The specimen was peripheral blood, collected on day 0 of MenACWY control vaccination.

In DNA, the CDR3 is TGTGCCAGCAGCGAAAACAGGGTGGGTTACACCTTC. The encoded protein is CASSENRVGYTF. The genes are TRBV3-1 (or the pseudogene TRBV3-2) and TRBJ1-2; TRBD1 might be the D (6 bases). Trimming stripped 5 bases from V and 11 bases from J, with 15 bases between. Germline V gene sequence: CDR1 LGHDT, CDR2 YNNKEL (reference sequence). The CDR3 consists of 12 residues.